At least ten counts were recorded for the clone carrying this TCR beta chain. Its matching antigen is unknown. This record comes from a study of identical twins. General study findings and limits: Alpha sequences that were out-of-frame and twin-shared showed an excess of low generation probability.

A universal primer site was added by template switching, and unique molecular identifiers were carried by the cDNA. TCRdb analysed the 5' RACE reads with MiXCR anew, one entry per CDR3 protein. The data contain some 560,000 distinct CDR3 sequences, roughly 9.5% of them seen just once; the ten biggest clones take up around 3.1%. The CDR3 consists of 15 residues. Germline loops: CDR1 SGHTA, CDR2 FQGNSA. The V gene lost 1 base and the J gene lost 1 base, with 7 bases spanning the gap. These same data were also listed under a study on yellow fever vaccine responses in identical twins. From that study: On the reported evidence, twins' vaccine T cell responses seemed partly convergent and partly personalized.

This receptor was obtained from a woman between 18 and 29 years old in good health. Sequenced input: PBMCs. The V gene is TRBV7-2, the J gene TRBJ2-2; D perhaps matches TRBD1 (5 bases). CDR3 residues: CASSLEDRNTGELFF. The DNA for the CDR3 is TGTGCCAGCAGCTTAGAAGACAGGAACACCGGGGAGCTGTTTTTT.